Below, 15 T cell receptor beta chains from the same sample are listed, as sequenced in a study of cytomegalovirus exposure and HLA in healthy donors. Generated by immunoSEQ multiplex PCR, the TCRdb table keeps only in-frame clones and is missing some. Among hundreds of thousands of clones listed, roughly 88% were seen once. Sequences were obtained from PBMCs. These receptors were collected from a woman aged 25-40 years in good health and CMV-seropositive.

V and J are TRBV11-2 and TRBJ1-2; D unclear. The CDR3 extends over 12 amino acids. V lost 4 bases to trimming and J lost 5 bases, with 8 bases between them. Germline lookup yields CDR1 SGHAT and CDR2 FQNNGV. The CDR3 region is CASSSQKYGYTF. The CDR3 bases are TGTGCCAGCAGCTCCCAGAAATATGGCTACACCTTC.

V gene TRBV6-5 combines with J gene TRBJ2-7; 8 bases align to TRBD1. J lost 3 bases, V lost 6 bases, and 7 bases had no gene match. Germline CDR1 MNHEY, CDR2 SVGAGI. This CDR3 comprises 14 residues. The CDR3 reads CASRLLGQGYEQYF. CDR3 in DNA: TGTGCCAGCAGACTCCTTGGACAGGGCTACGAGCAGTACTTC.

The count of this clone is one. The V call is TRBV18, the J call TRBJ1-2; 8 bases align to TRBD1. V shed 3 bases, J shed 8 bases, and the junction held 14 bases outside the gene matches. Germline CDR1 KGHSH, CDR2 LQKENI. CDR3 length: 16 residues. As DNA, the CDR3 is TGTGCCAGCTCACCGAGCGGACAGGGAATTTCGGACGGCTACACCTTC. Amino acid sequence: CASSPSGQGISDGYTF.

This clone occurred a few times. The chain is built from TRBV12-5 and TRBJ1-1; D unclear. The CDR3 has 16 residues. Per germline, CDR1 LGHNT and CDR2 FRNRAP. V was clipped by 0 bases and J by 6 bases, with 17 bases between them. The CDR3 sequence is CASGLVLTGSVPEAFF. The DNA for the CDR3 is TGTGCTAGTGGTTTGGTACTCACGGGAAGTGTGCCTGAAGCTTTCTTT.

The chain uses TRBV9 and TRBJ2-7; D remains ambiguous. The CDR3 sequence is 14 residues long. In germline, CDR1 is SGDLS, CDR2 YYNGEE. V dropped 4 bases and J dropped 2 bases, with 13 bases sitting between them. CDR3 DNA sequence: TGTGCCAGCAGCCCCCGGACGGACCCCTACGAGCAGTACTTC. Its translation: CASSPRTDPYEQYF.

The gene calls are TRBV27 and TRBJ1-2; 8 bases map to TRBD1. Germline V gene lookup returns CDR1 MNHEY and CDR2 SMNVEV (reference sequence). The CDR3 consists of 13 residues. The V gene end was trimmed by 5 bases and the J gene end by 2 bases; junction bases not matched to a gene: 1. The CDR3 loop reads CASSGQGNYGYTF. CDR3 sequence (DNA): TGTGCCAGCAGTGGACAGGGCAACTATGGCTACACCTTC.

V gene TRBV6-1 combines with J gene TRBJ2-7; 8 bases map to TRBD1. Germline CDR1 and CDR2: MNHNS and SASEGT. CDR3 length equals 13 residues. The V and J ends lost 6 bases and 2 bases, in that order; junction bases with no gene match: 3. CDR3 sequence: CASRETGAYEQYF. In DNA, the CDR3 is TGTGCCAGCAGGGAGACAGGGGCCTACGAGCAGTACTTC.

Here the CDR3 DNA reads TGTGCCACCAGCTATGGACAGGGCAATCAGCCCCAGCATTTT. The encoded protein is CATSYGQGNQPQHF. V is TRBV15 and J is TRBJ1-5; 7 bases line up with TRBD1. This CDR3 has 14 residues. Germline V CDR1 and CDR2: LNHNV, YYDKDF (reference sequence). The J segment lost 2 bases and the V segment lost 5 bases, leaving 3 bases of the junction unmatched.

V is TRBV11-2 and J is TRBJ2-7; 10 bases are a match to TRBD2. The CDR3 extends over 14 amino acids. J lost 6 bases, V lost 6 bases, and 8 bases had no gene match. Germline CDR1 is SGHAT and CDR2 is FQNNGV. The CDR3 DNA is TGTGCCAGCAGGATTACTAGCGGGACTCCCGAGCAGTACTTC. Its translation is CASRITSGTPEQYF.

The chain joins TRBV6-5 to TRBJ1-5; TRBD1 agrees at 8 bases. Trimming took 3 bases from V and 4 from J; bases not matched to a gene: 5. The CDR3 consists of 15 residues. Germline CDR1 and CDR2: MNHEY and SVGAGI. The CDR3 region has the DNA TGTGCCAGCAGTTATAAAACAGGGGGGAATCAGCCCCAGCATTTT. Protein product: CASSYKTGGNQPQHF.

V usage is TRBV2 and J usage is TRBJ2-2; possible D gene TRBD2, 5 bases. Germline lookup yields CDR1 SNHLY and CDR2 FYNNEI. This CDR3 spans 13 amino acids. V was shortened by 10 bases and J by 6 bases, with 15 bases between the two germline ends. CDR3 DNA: TGTGCCATCCCTTTGTCGGGGTCCGGGGAGCTGTTTTTT. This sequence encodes CAIPLSGSGELFF.

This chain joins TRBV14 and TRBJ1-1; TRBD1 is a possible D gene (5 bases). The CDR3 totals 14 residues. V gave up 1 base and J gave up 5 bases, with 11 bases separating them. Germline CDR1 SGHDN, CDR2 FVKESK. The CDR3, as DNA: TGTGCCAGCAGCCAAGTAGAAGGGGTTACTGAAGCTTTCTTT. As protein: CASSQVEGVTEAFF.

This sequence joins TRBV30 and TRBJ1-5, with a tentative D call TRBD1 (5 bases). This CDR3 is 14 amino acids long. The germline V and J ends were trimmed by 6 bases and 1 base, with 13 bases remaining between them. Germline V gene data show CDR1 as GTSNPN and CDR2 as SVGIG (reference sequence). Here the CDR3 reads CACSADISNQPQHF. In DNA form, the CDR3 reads TGTGCCTGTTCGGCGGACATAAGCAATCAGCCCCAGCATTTT.

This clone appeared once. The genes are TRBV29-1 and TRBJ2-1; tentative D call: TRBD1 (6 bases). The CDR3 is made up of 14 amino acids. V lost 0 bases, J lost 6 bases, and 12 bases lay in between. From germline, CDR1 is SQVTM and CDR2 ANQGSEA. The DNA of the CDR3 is TGCAGCGTTGAAGATCTTAACAGGGTCAATGAGCAGTTCTTC. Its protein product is CSVEDLNRVNEQFF.

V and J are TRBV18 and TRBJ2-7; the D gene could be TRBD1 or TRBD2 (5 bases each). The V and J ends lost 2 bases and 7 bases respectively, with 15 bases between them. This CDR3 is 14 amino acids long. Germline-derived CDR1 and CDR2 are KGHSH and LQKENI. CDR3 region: CASSPRDLLGEQYF. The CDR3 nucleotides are TGTGCCAGCTCACCAAGGGACCTCTTGGGGGAGCAGTACTTC.